This T cell receptor (beta chain) was sequenced in a study of blood T cell repertoires in COVID-19. Overall study: Samples representing acute and convalescent COVID-19 were sourced from the United States, Italy and Spain. PBMCs, B-cell-depleted T cells, or T cells were the source of the cDNA or gDNA that made up the material.

Authors' methods: Amplification from reference gene primers served as the basis for estimated nucleated cell counts. Using immunoSEQ multiplex PCR, the repertoire was profiled, and TCRdb retains in-frame clones only, with some absent. V, J and clone size are those of that table, while D and trimming were read from the DNA. Here the sample spans tens of thousands of clones, around 87% being singletons. V was pared by 6 bases and J by 8 bases, with 20 bases between. Germline V gene sequence: CDR1 MNHEY, CDR2 SVGAGI. This CDR3 contains 15 residues. Sequencing was done on a sample of peripheral blood. The receptor comes from a woman older than 75 with acute or convalescent COVID-19. The chain couples TRBV6-5 to TRBJ1-5; D is possibly TRBD1 (5 bases). CDR3 DNA: TGTGCCAGCAGGGGCTTTGCGGGGGGGTCCGAGCCCCAGCATTTT. Its protein is CASRGFAGGSEPQHF.